The clone carrying this TCR beta chain was recorded once. The antigen is not known. There are 17 residues in the CDR3. Unmatched junction bases numbered 9, after V lost 2 bases and J lost 0 bases. Germline CDR1 is SGHAT and CDR2 is FQNNGV. This sample is drawn from a study of shared clonotypes between healthy human individuals. Study-level results: Estimated richness was generally greater in naive than memory subsets.

Sequencing was performed with immunoSEQ multiplex PCR; in TCRdb, only in-frame clones are kept and a portion is missing. The sample contains about 2 million clones, around 95% of which appear only once. This clonotype was sampled from a man younger than 35 in good health. The genes are TRBV11-2 and TRBJ2-5; TRBD1 matches 7 bases. Sequenced material: naive CD4+ T cells sorted from blood. Subset described: CD45RA+ positively selected. DNA for the CDR3: TGTGCCAGCAGCTTATGGAGCCTGGGGACAGACCAAGAGACCCAGTACTTC. The encoded protein is CASSLWSLGTDQETQYF.